Listed below are T cell receptor beta chains from one sample, sequenced in a study of CD8+CD57+ T cells in acquired aplastic anemia. TCRdb used MiXCR to reprocess the reads, holding one entry per CDR3 protein. The sample comprises roughly 420,000 distinct CDR3 sequences, under 80% of which are singletons, and 3.5% to 4.5% rests with the top ten. Sequencing was done on a sample of sorted CD4+, CD8+, or CD8+CD57+ T cells (not recorded which) from PBMCs. The receptors come from a human donor in good health, serving as a control. The CDR3 runs from the conserved cysteine through the conserved F or W. Each record gives: J gene, D gene, V gene, clone size, CDR3 protein, CDR3 DNA. D genes are given only for firm matches. For some rows the clone size is stated as once, few or many, or as a class when expanded; others skip it.

j_gene: TRBJ2-1
d_gene: -
v_gene: TRBV19
abundance: -
CDR3aa: CASSFQDEQFF
CDR3nt: TGTGCCAGCAGCTTTCAAGATGAGCAGTTCTTC

j_gene: TRBJ2-5
d_gene: TRBD2
v_gene: TRBV11-2
abundance: -
CDR3aa: CASSLGAGGGETQYF
CDR3nt: TGTGCCAGCAGCTTAGGAGCGGGGGGAGGCGAGACCCAGTACTTC

j_gene: TRBJ2-7
d_gene: -
v_gene: TRBV7-8
abundance: -
CDR3aa: CASSFTRAYEQYF
CDR3nt: TGCGCCAGCAGCTTTACCAGAGCTTACGAGCAGTACTTC

j_gene: TRBJ1-6
d_gene: -
v_gene: TRBV5-6
abundance: -
CDR3aa: CASSLGDRSSPLHF
CDR3nt: TGTGCCAGCAGCTTAGGGGATCGGTCTTCACCCCTCCACTTT

j_gene: TRBJ1-1
d_gene: -
v_gene: TRBV19
abundance: -
CDR3aa: CAITGQRNTEAFF
CDR3nt: TGTGCCATTACGGGGCAGAGGAACACTGAAGCTTTCTTT

j_gene: TRBJ1-1
d_gene: -
v_gene: TRBV20-1
abundance: many
CDR3aa: CSASPWTAEAFF
CDR3nt: TGCAGTGCTTCCCCTTGGACGGCCGAAGCTTTCTTT

j_gene: TRBJ2-7
d_gene: -
v_gene: TRBV5-1
abundance: many
CDR3aa: CATSVMLSSYEQYF
CDR3nt: TGCGCCACCAGCGTGATGTTAAGCTCCTACGAGCAGTACTTC

j_gene: TRBJ1-5
d_gene: -
v_gene: TRBV20-1
abundance: -
CDR3aa: CSARRIAAISAAQPQHF
CDR3nt: TGCAGTGCTAGACGGATAGCGGCAATTAGTGCGGCTCAGCCCCAGCATTTT

j_gene: TRBJ2-1
d_gene: -
v_gene: TRBV20-1
abundance: many
CDR3aa: CSAPGVSFPLNEQFF
CDR3nt: TGCAGTGCCCCAGGGGTGAGTTTTCCGCTCAATGAGCAGTTCTTC

j_gene: TRBJ2-5
d_gene: TRBD1
v_gene: TRBV2
abundance: -
CDR3aa: CASSNGQGGRETQYF
CDR3nt: TGTGCCAGCAGCAACGGACAGGGGGGGCGGGAGACCCAGTACTTC

j_gene: TRBJ2-3
d_gene: TRBD2
v_gene: TRBV11-3
abundance: many
CDR3aa: CASSMERGGRTDTQYF
CDR3nt: TGTGCCAGCAGCATGGAGCGGGGGGGCCGGACAGATACGCAGTATTTT

j_gene: TRBJ2-5
d_gene: TRBD2
v_gene: TRBV20-1
abundance: -
CDR3aa: CSARNSGGGETQYF
CDR3nt: TGCAGTGCTAGAAATAGCGGGGGGGGAGAGACCCAGTACTTC

j_gene: TRBJ1-4
d_gene: TRBD1
v_gene: TRBV19
abundance: many
CDR3aa: CASSSGTGKEKLFF
CDR3nt: TGTGCCAGTAGCTCCGGGACAGGGAAAGAAAAACTGTTTTTT

j_gene: TRBJ2-5
d_gene: -
v_gene: TRBV7-3
abundance: -
CDR3aa: CASSSAGDTQYFGTQYF
CDR3nt: -